The present entry profiles one T cell receptor (beta chain) with its context. The target antigen is unknown. This record belongs to a study of identical twins. Findings and caveats of the study: Because invariant MAIT and iNKT cells could be present, zero-insertion analyses could be partly confounded. Clonotypes of the beta chain that were abundant in cord blood carried fewer insertions (memory repertoires showed none).

Using its own MiXCR run on the 5' RACE reads, TCRdb lists one record per CDR3 protein. The sample has nearly 900,000 distinct CDR3 sequences; 10% to 15% are singletons. Germline V gene sequence: CDR1 SGDLS, CDR2 YYNGEE. The CDR3 totals 17 residues. V shed 3 bases and J 3 bases; nucleotides not matched to a gene: 7. All donors were healthy, and all were Caucasian. This same sample was also taken into another study, of yellow fever vaccine responses in identical twins. That source reports: Among the twins, the vaccine T cell response reportedly seemed partly convergent and partly personalized.

This receptor was taken from a woman under 30 in good health. The sample consisted of PBMCs. The chain combines TRBV9 with TRBJ2-2; 11 bases agree with TRBD2. In nucleotides, the CDR3 is TGTGCCAGCAGCGGGCCGCTAGCGGGAGGCTACACCGGGGAGCTGTTTTTT. Translating it yields CASSGPLAGGYTGELFF.